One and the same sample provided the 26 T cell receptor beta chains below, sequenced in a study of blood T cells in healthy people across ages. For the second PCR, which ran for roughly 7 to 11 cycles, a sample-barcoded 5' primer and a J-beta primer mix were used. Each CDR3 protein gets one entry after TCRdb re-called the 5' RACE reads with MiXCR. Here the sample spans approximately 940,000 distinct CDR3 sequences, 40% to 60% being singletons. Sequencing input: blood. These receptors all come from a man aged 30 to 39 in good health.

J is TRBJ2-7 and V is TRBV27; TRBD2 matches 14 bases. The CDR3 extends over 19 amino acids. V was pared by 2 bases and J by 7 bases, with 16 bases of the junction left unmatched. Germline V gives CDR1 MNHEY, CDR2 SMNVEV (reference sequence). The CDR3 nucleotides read TGTGCCAGCAGTTTAAAGACTAGCGGGGGGGCATATAACGCGGGTGAGCAGTACTTC. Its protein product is CASSLKTSGGAYNAGEQYF.

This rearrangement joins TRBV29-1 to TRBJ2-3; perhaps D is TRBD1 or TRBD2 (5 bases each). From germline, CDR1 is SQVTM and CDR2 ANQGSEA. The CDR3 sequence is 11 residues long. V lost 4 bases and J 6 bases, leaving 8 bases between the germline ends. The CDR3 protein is CSVAGTDTQYF. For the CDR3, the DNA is TGCAGCGTTGCGGGGACGGATACGCAGTATTTT.

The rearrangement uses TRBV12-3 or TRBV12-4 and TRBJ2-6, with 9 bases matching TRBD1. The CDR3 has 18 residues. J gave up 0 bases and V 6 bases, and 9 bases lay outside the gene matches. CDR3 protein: CASSLSGDRASGANVLTF. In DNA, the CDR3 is TGTGCCAGCAGCCTAAGCGGGGACAGGGCCTCTGGGGCCAACGTCCTGACTTTC.

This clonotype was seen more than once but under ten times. This CDR3 reads CSARTGTGAYEQYF. In DNA form, the CDR3 reads TGCAGCGCCCGAACCGGGACAGGCGCCTACGAGCAGTACTTC. This sequence joins TRBV29-1 and TRBJ2-7; 8 bases line up with TRBD1. V was pared by 7 bases and J by 2 bases, with 10 bases of the junction left unmatched. The CDR3 sequence is 14 residues long. Looked up from germline, CDR1 is SQVTM and CDR2 is ANQGSEA.

Here the CDR3 reads CASSLSRDRGDGYTF. The CDR3 DNA follows: TGTGCCAGCAGTTTAAGTCGGGACAGGGGGGATGGCTACACCTTC. This chain uses TRBV27 with TRBJ1-2; 11 nucleotides line up with TRBD1. Trimming removed 2 bases from V and 6 bases from J; junction bases left unmatched: 5. There are 15 residues in the CDR3. Germline V gives CDR1 MNHEY, CDR2 SMNVEV (reference sequence).

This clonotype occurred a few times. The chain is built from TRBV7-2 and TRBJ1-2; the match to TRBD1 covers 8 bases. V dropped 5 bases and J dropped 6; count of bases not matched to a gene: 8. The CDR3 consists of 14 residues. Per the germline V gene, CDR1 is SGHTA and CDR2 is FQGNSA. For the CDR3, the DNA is TGTGCCAGCAGCGCACGTGGACAGGGTCATGGCTACACCTTC. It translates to CASSARGQGHGYTF.

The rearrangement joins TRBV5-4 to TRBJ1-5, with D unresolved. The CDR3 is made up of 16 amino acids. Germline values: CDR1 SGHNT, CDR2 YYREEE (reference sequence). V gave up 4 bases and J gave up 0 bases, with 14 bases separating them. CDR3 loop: CASSPDGRNSNQPQHF. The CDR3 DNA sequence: TGTGCCAGCAGCCCGGATGGCAGGAATAGCAATCAGCCCCAGCATTTT.

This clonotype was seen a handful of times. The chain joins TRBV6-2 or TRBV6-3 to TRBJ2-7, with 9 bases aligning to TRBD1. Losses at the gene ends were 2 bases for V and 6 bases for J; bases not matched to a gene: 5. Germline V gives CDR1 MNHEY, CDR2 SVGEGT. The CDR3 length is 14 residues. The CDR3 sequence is CASSYRDRVIEQYF. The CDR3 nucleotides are TGTGCCAGCAGTTACAGGGACAGGGTTATCGAGCAGTACTTC.

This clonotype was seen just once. CDR3 loop: CASSYGSANEQFF. The CDR3 DNA is TGTGCCAGCAGTTACGGGTCCGCCAATGAGCAGTTCTTC. J is TRBJ2-1 and V is TRBV6-5; D uncertain. The V end lost 2 bases, the J end lost 6 bases, and 8 bases lay between the germline ends. The CDR3 consists of 13 residues. CDR1 is MNHEY and CDR2 is SVGAGI in the germline V gene.

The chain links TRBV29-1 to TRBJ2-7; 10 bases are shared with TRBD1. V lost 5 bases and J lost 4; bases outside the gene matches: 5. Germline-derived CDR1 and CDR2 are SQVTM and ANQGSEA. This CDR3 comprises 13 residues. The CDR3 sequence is CSVTGDRGYEQYF. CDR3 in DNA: TGCAGCGTTACCGGGGACAGGGGATACGAGCAGTACTTC.

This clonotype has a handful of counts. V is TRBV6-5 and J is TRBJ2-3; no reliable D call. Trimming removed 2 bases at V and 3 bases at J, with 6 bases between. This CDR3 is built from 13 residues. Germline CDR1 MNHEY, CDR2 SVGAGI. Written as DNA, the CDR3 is TGTGCCAGCAGTTACGATGGGACAGATACGCAGTATTTT. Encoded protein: CASSYDGTDTQYF.

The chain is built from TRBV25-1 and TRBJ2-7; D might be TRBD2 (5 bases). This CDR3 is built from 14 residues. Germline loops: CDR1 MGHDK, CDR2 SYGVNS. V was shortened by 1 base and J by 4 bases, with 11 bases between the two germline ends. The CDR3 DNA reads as TGTGCCAGCAGTGAATCCGGGGTTGGGTACGAGCAGTACTTC. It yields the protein CASSESGVGYEQYF.

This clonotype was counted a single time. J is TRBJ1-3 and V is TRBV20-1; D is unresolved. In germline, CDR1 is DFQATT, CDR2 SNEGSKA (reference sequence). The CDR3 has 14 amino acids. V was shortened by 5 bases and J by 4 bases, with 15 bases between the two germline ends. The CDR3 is CSAGGYRGGNTIYF. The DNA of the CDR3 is TGCAGTGCTGGCGGGTACCGGGGAGGAAACACCATATATTTT.

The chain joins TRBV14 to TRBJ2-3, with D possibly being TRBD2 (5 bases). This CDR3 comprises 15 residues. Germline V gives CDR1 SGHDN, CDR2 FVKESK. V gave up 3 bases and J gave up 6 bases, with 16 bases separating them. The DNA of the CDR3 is TGTGCCAGCAGCCAGAGGACTCTAACCGGGGATACGCAGTATTTT. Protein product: CASSQRTLTGDTQYF.

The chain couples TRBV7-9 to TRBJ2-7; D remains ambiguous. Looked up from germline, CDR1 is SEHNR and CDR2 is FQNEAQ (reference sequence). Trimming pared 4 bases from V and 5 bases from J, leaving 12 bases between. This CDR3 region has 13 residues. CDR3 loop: CASSSPYLDEQYF. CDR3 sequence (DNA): TGTGCCAGCAGCTCCCCCTACCTAGACGAGCAGTACTTC.

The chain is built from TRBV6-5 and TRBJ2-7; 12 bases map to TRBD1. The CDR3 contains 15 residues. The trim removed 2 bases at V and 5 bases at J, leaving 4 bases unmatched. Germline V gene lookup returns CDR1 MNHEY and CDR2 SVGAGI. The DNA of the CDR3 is TGTGCCAGCAGTTACATGGGACAGGGGGCCCACGAGCAGTACTTC. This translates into CASSYMGQGAHEQYF.

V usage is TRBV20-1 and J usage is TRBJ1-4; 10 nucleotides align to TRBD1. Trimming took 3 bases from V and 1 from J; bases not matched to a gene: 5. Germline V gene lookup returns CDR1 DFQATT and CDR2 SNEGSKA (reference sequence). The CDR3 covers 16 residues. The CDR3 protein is CSARKGTGVTNEKLFF. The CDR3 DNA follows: TGCAGTGCTAGGAAAGGGACAGGGGTAACTAATGAAAAACTGTTTTTT.

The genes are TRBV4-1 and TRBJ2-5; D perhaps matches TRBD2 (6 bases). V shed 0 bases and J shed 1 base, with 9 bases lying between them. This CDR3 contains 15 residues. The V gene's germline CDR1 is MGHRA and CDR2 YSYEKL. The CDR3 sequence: CASSQEGGIQETQYF. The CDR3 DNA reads TGCGCCAGCAGCCAAGAAGGAGGGATCCAAGAGACCCAGTACTTC.

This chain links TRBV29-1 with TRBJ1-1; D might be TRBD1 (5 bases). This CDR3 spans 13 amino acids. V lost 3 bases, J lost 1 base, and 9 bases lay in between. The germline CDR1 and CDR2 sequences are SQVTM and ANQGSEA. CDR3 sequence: CSVETEKNTEAFF. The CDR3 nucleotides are TGCAGCGTTGAGACAGAGAAGAACACTGAAGCTTTCTTT.

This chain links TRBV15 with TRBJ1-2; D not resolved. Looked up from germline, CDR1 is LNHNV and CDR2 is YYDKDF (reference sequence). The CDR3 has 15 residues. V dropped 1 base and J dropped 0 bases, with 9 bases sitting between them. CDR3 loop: CATSRGGGTNYGYTF. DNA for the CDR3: TGTGCCACCAGCAGAGGTGGTGGGACTAACTATGGCTACACCTTC.

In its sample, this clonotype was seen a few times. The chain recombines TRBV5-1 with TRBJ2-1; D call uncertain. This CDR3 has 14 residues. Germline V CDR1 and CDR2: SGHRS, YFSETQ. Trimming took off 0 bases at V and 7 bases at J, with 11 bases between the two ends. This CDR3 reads CASSLAFQPNEQFF. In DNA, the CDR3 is TGCGCCAGCAGCTTGGCCTTCCAGCCTAATGAGCAGTTCTTC.

In DNA form, the CDR3 reads TGTGCCAGCAGGCCTGAACAGGGAAAGGGTGTCGCTAATGAAAAACTGTTTTTT. Translated, it gives CASRPEQGKGVANEKLFF. This chain joins TRBV5-8 and TRBJ1-4; TRBD1 might be the D (6 bases). This CDR3 is 18 amino acids long. Germline values: CDR1 SGHTS, CDR2 YDEGEE. Trimming shortened V by 5 bases and J by 3 bases, and 23 bases separated the two germline ends. Together with reference TRBV5-8 and TRBJ1-4, the CDR3 gives the full variable domain: EAGVTQSPTHLIKTRGQQATLRCSPISGHTSVYWYQQALGLGLQFLLWYDEGEERNRGNFPPRFSGRQFPNYSSELNVNALELEDSALYLCASRPEQGKGVANEKLFFGSGTQLSVL.

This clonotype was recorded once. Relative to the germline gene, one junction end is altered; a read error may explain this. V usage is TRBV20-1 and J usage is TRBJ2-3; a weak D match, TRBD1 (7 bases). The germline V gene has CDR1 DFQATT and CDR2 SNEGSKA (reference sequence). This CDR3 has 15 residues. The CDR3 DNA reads TGCAGTGCTCGGGGGACAGCCGCTAGCATAGATACGCAGTATTTT. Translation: CSARGTAASIDTQYF.

The CDR3 here is CASSPDGHSTDTQYF. DNA of the CDR3: TGCGCCAGCAGCCCGGATGGGCATAGCACAGATACGCAGTATTTT. The rearrangement joins TRBV5-1 to TRBJ2-3; no reliable D call. Trimming took off 4 bases at V and 0 bases at J, with 12 bases between the two ends. The CDR3 spans 15 residues. The germline CDR1 and CDR2 sequences are SGHRS and YFSETQ.

The CDR3 loop reads CASRETGISGNTIYF. The DNA of the CDR3 is TGTGCCAGCAGGGAAACAGGGATCTCTGGAAACACCATATATTTT. The rearrangement uses TRBV12-3 or TRBV12-4 and TRBJ1-3; a weak D match, TRBD1 (6 bases). The CDR3 consists of 15 residues. The V and J ends lost 6 bases and 0 bases respectively, with 12 bases between them.

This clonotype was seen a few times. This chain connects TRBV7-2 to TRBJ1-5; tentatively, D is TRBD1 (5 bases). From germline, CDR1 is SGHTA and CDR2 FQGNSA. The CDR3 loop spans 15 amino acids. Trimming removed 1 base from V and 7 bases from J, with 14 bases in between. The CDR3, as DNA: TGTGCCAGCAGCTTAGATGGGGGTTCGGGACAGCCCCAGCATTTT. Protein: CASSLDGGSGQPQHF.